This passage covers 22 T cell receptor beta chains from one sample sequenced in a study of preoperative IRX-2 immunotherapy in early breast cancer. This table comes from immunoSEQ multiplex PCR, and its TCRdb copy is limited to in-frame clones, with some not included. Among tens of thousands of clones listed, about 95% were seen once. Treatment meaning: preoperative locoregional IRX-2 cytokine immunotherapy. This material was collected from a patient treated with IRX-2 immunotherapy. These receptors were taken from a human donor with breast cancer.

V and J are TRBV19 and TRBJ1-5, with a tentative D call TRBD1 (6 bases). CDR1 LNHDA and CDR2 SQIVND come from the germline V gene (reference sequence). The CDR3 has 12 amino acids. V was cut by 4 bases and J by 11 bases, with 12 bases left in between. CDR3 nucleotide sequence: TGTGCCAGTAGTACAATAGGACAGACCCAGCATTTT. It translates to CASSTIGQTQHF.

The rearrangement joins TRBV6-5 to TRBJ1-1; D unclear. This CDR3 is 14 amino acids long. CDR1 and CDR2 (germline): MNHEY, SVGAGI. V lost 0 bases and J 2 bases, leaving 7 bases between the germline ends. CDR3 sequence reads: CASSYSTVNTEAFF. In nucleotides, the CDR3 is TGTGCCAGCAGTTACTCTACAGTAAACACTGAAGCTTTCTTT.

This rearrangement joins TRBV12-5 to TRBJ2-5, with 14 bases identical to TRBD2. CDR3 length: 15 amino acids. J gave up 5 bases and V 7 bases, and 6 bases lay outside the gene matches. Germline-derived CDR1 and CDR2 are LGHNT and FRNRAP. CDR3 sequence (DNA): TGTGCTAGTGTGATGACTAGCGGGAGGGGGGAGACCCAGTACTTC. Amino acid sequence: CASVMTSGRGETQYF.

This clone was seen a single time. This chain joins TRBV7-8 and TRBJ2-2; D remains unclear. V was shortened by 5 bases and J by 4 bases, with 17 bases between the two germline ends. Germline V gives CDR1 SGHVS, CDR2 FQNEAQ. The CDR3 is 16 amino acids. CDR3 amino acids: CASSRTSTEFTGELFF. Here the CDR3 DNA reads TGTGCCAGCAGCCGAACAAGTACAGAATTCACCGGGGAGCTGTTTTTT.

This clone has a single count. The rearrangement joins TRBV28 to TRBJ2-7, with D hard to call. Per germline, CDR1 MDHEN and CDR2 SYDVKM. The CDR3 has 15 residues. With 5 bases removed from V and 1 base from J, the gap between germline ends came to 15 bases. This CDR3 reads CASSALHLLSYEQYF. For the CDR3, the DNA is TGTGCCAGCAGTGCCCTCCACCTGCTGTCCTACGAGCAGTACTTC.

The rearrangement links TRBV27 to TRBJ2-7; 9 positions agree with TRBD2. CDR1 and CDR2 from the germline V gene are MNHEY and SMNVEV (reference sequence). V shed 11 bases, J shed 7 bases, and the junction held 12 bases outside the gene matches. This CDR3 comprises 13 residues. CDR3 sequence: CACSRGGDREQYF. The CDR3 nucleotides read TGTGCCTGCTCCCGCGGGGGGGATCGGGAGCAGTACTTC.

The gene calls are TRBV27 and TRBJ2-7; tentatively, D is TRBD1 (6 bases). Trimming removed 5 bases from V and 0 bases from J, with 11 bases in between. The CDR3 totals 14 residues. Germline loops: CDR1 MNHEY, CDR2 SMNVEV (reference sequence). The CDR3 here is CASSVTGLSYEQYF. The CDR3, as DNA: TGTGCCAGCAGTGTGACAGGTCTCTCCTACGAGCAGTACTTC.

This rearrangement joins TRBV6-1 to TRBJ2-7, with 9 bases fitting TRBD2. The V gene's germline CDR1 is MNHNS and CDR2 SASEGT. V gave up 2 bases and J gave up 3 bases; unmatched junction bases: 5. This CDR3 has 15 residues. CDR3 coding DNA: TGTGCCAGCAGTGAATCAGCGGGGGGAGTCTACGAGCAGTACTTC. This gives the protein CASSESAGGVYEQYF.

This chain uses TRBV4-1 with TRBJ1-4; D possibly corresponds to TRBD1 (6 bases). From germline, CDR1 is MGHRA and CDR2 YSYEKL. V lost 4 bases to trimming and J lost 7 bases, with 16 bases between them. The CDR3 is 15 amino acids. This CDR3 is CASSPQTGLLEKLFF. CDR3 DNA: TGCGCCAGCAGCCCCCAAACAGGGTTGCTTGAAAAACTGTTTTTT.

J is TRBJ2-7 and V is TRBV5-1; D assignment may be TRBD1 or TRBD2 (6 bases each). CDR3 length: 15 residues. V was pared by 5 bases and J by 3 bases, with 18 bases between. Germline CDR1 is SGHRS and CDR2 is YFSETQ. CDR3 DNA: TGCGCCAGCAGTCCCCCTCGTGAGGGGGGCTACGAGCAGTACTTC. Translating it yields CASSPPREGGYEQYF. Filled out from reference TRBV5-1 and TRBJ2-7, the complete variable domain reads KAGVTQTPRYLIKTRGQQVTLSCSPISGHRSVSWYQQTPGQGLQFLFEYFSETQRNKGNFPGRFSGRQFSNSRSEMNVSTLELGDSALYLCASSPPREGGYEQYFGPGTRLTVT.

The chain uses TRBV6-4 and TRBJ2-1; D is undetermined. The CDR3 sequence is 12 residues long. Per the germline V gene, CDR1 is MRHNA and CDR2 is SNTAGT. Trimming stripped 6 bases from V and 13 bases from J, with 16 bases between. CDR3 DNA: TGTGCCAGCAGCCCAAGTGGAACTCTACAGTTCTTC. The encoded protein is CASSPSGTLQFF.

The chain uses TRBV18 and TRBJ2-5; D is unresolved. This CDR3 has 14 residues. Looked up from germline, CDR1 is KGHSH and CDR2 is LQKENI. Trimming took off 4 bases at V and 3 bases at J, with 12 bases between the two ends. The chain's CDR3 is CASSLLGPEETQYF. The CDR3 DNA reads as TGTGCCAGCTCACTACTCGGGCCAGAAGAGACCCAGTACTTC.

The chain combines TRBV19 with TRBJ1-2; D ambiguous. V was trimmed by 4 bases and J by 12 bases, leaving 24 bases between them. Germline loops: CDR1 LNHDA, CDR2 SQIVND (reference sequence). CDR3 length: 15 amino acids. This CDR3 is CASSTTYPSPERNTF. Written as DNA, the CDR3 is TGTGCCAGTAGTACAACCTACCCCTCCCCCGAGAGGAACACCTTC.

The chain joins TRBV28 to TRBJ1-5, with D perhaps TRBD1 (6 bases). Germline V lookup: CDR1 MDHEN, CDR2 SYDVKM. The CDR3 totals 14 residues. Trimming took off 5 bases at V and 2 bases at J, with 10 bases between the two ends. The CDR3 DNA sequence: TGTGCCAGCAGTACAGGGTTTGGCAATCAGCCCCAGCATTTT. This encodes CASSTGFGNQPQHF.

This clone is categorized as medium-sized. The chain uses TRBV25-1 and TRBJ2-5, with D unresolved. Trimming shortened V by 8 bases and J by 0 bases, and 4 bases separated the two germline ends. Germline V gives CDR1 MGHDK, CDR2 SYGVNS. This CDR3 has 11 residues. Here the CDR3 DNA reads TGTGCCAGCCAAAACCAAGAGACCCAGTACTTC. Translated: CASQNQETQYF.

This chain uses TRBV7-3 with TRBJ2-3; TRBD1 or TRBD2 may be the D gene (5 bases each). This CDR3 has 15 amino acids. Trimming took 2 bases from V and 2 from J, leaving 11 bases between them. CDR1 and CDR2 (germline): SGHTA, FQGTGA. CDR3 sequence: CASSLLGAPTDTQYF. The CDR3 region has the DNA TGTGCCAGCAGCTTACTCGGGGCTCCCACAGATACGCAGTATTTT. Complete variable domain (other parts from reference TRBV7-3 and TRBJ2-3): GAGVSQTPSNKVTEKGKYVELRCDPISGHTALYWYRQSLGQGPEFLIYFQGTGAADDSGLPNDRFFAVRPEGSVSTLKIQRTERGDSAVYLCASSLLGAPTDTQYFGPGTRLTVL.

The gene calls are TRBV28 and TRBJ2-6; 8 nucleotides line up with TRBD1. The trim removed 8 bases at V and 0 bases at J, leaving 3 bases unmatched. This CDR3 region has 15 residues. CDR1 and CDR2 (germline): MDHEN, SYDVKM. CDR3: CASLGQGSGANVLTF. As DNA, the CDR3 is TGTGCCAGCCTCGGACAGGGCTCTGGGGCCAACGTCCTGACTTTC.

V usage is TRBV6-6 and J usage is TRBJ2-7; tentative D call: TRBD2 (5 bases). Deletions cut 6 bases from V and 7 bases from J, with 16 bases between. Germline V gene sequence: CDR1 MNHNY, CDR2 SVGAGI (reference sequence). The CDR3 extends over 13 amino acids. CDR3 sequence: CASRGGGVGEQYF. The CDR3 DNA sequence: TGTGCCAGCAGAGGCGGAGGAGTAGGGGAGCAGTACTTC.

The chain joins TRBV2 to TRBJ2-2, with D unresolved. The CDR3 is 15 amino acids. Per germline, CDR1 SNHLY and CDR2 FYNNEI. Trimming stripped 7 bases from V and 6 bases from J, with 18 bases between. CDR3 residues: CASKGTILEAGELFF. CDR3 DNA sequence: TGTGCCAGCAAAGGCACTATCCTCGAGGCCGGGGAGCTGTTTTTT.

The V call is TRBV4-1, the J call TRBJ2-7; possible D gene TRBD2, 6 bases. From germline, CDR1 is MGHRA and CDR2 YSYEKL. Trimming cost V 0 bases and J 3 bases, with 12 bases left between them. The CDR3 is made up of 15 amino acids. The CDR3 coding sequence is TGCGCCAGCAGCCAAGATCGGGGGACCTACTACGAGCAGTACTTC. It translates to CASSQDRGTYYEQYF.

The chain carries TRBV7-9 and TRBJ2-1, with TRBD1 identical over 8 bases. Germline V gene sequence: CDR1 SEHNR, CDR2 FQNEAQ (reference sequence). The V and J ends lost 1 base and 9 bases, in that order; junction bases with no gene match: 8. CDR3 length: 15 residues. The CDR3 region has the DNA TGTGCCAGCAGCTTAGGGCAGGGGGCGGAAAGTGAGCAGTTCTTC. This translates into CASSLGQGAESEQFF.

J is TRBJ1-6 and V is TRBV7-6; tentative D call: TRBD1 (6 bases). Deletions cut 5 bases from V and 9 bases from J, with 14 bases between. CDR1 and CDR2 (germline): SGHVS, FNYEAQ. The CDR3 length is 14 residues. CDR3 residues: CASSRGTHFSPLHF. The CDR3 coding sequence is TGTGCCAGCAGCCGCGGGACACATTTTTCACCCCTCCACTTT. The full variable domain, its missing parts supplied by reference TRBV7-6 and TRBJ1-6, is GAGVSQSPRYKVTKRGQDVALRCDPISGHVSLYWYRQALGQGPEFLTYFNYEAQQDKSGLPNDRFSAERPEGSISTLTIQRTEQRDSAMYRCASSRGTHFSPLHFGNGTRLTVT.